At least ten counts were recorded for the clone carrying this TCR beta chain. The antigen is undetermined. These data belong to a study of response to subunit inactivated influenza vaccine. The CDR3 runs 16 residues. Germline CDR1 reads DFQATT; CDR2 reads SNEGSKA (reference sequence). Whole-study findings and limits: The authors offered the suggestion that each seasonal influenza vaccination recruits few new T cells.

TCRdb analysed the RT-PCR reads with MiXCR anew, one entry per CDR3 protein. The repertoire holds around 650,000 distinct CDR3 sequences, with approximately 15% as singletons. This TCR derives from a man between 45 and 60 years old who received an inactivated influenza vaccine. The chain combines TRBV20-1 with TRBJ2-7, with 7 bases identical to TRBD1. Sequencing used PBMCs from blood, obtained roughly 12 days after vaccination. This CDR3 reads CTTRRFIRTGPYEQYF. The CDR3 bases are TGCACCACTCGGCGGTTTATTCGGACAGGACCTTACGAGCAGTACTTC.